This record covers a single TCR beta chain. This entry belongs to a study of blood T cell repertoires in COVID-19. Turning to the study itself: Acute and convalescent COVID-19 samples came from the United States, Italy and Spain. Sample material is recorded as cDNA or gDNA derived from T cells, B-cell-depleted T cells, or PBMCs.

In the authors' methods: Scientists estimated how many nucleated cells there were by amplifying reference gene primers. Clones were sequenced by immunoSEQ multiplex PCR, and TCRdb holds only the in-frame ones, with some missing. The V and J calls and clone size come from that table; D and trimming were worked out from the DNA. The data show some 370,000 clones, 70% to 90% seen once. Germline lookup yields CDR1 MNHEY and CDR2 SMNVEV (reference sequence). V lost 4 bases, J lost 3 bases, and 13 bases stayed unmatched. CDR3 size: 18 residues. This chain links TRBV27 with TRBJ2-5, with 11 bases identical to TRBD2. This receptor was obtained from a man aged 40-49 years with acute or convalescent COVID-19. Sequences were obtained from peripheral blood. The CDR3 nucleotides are TGTGCCAGCAGTTCCCTCGAAAGACTAGCGGGAACGAAAGAGACCCAGTACTTC. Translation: CASSSLERLAGTKETQYF.